A single sample gave rise to the 17 T cell receptor beta chains below, sequenced in a study of cytomegalovirus exposure and HLA in healthy donors. Amplification used 60 Vbeta primers and 13 Jbeta primers. Assay: immunoSEQ multiplex PCR; the TCRdb copy retains only in-frame clones and omits some. The sample includes about 190,000 clones, around 83% of them seen just once. Material: PBMCs. These receptor sequences come from a woman aged 18-30 years in good health and CMV-seronegative.

This chain connects TRBV27 to TRBJ2-1, with 8 nucleotides matching TRBD2. Per the germline V gene, CDR1 is MNHEY and CDR2 is SMNVEV (reference sequence). V shed 2 bases, J shed 4 bases, and the junction held 4 bases outside the gene matches. The CDR3 totals 15 residues. The CDR3 DNA sequence: TGTGCCAGCAGTTTAGCGGGAGGCCTATACAATGAGCAGTTCTTC. This encodes CASSLAGGLYNEQFF.

The rearrangement uses TRBV4-3 and TRBJ2-1; D remains ambiguous. Germline loops: CDR1 LGHNA, CDR2 YSLEER. V gave up 0 bases and J gave up 9 bases, with 6 bases separating them. CDR3 length: 12 residues. The CDR3 DNA follows: TGCGCCAGCAGCCAAGATCTCGGTGAGCAGTTCTTC. Translated, it gives CASSQDLGEQFF.

This chain connects TRBV5-4 to TRBJ1-1, with D tentatively TRBD1 (5 bases). The CDR3 has 14 residues. The V end lost 0 bases, the J end lost 0 bases, and 6 bases lay between the germline ends. CDR1 is SGHNT, CDR2 YYREEE, per germline (reference sequence). The CDR3: CASSLEQVNTEAFF. CDR3 DNA sequence: TGTGCCAGCAGCTTGGAACAGGTGAACACTGAAGCTTTCTTT.

The rearrangement links TRBV28 to TRBJ2-7; 8 nucleotides match TRBD2. Germline CDR1 MDHEN, CDR2 SYDVKM. Trimming took 6 bases from V and 2 from J; bases not matched to a gene: 6. The CDR3 covers 14 residues. The CDR3 is CASSFERETYEQYF. CDR3 coding DNA: TGTGCCAGCAGCTTCGAGCGGGAGACCTACGAGCAGTACTTC. The full variable domain, its missing parts supplied by reference TRBV28 and TRBJ2-7, is DVKVTQSSRYLVKRTGEKVFLECVQDMDHENMFWYRQDPGLGLRLIYFSYDVKMKEKGDIPEGYSVSREKKERFSLILESASTNQTSMYLCASSFERETYEQYFGPGTRLTVT.

The CDR3 region is CASSLDSPRTFDTEAFF. The CDR3 region has the DNA TGTGCCAGCAGCTTAGATTCACCCCGGACATTCGACACTGAAGCTTTCTTT. The chain combines TRBV11-3 with TRBJ1-1; D might be TRBD1 (5 bases). Trimming took off 0 bases at V and 3 bases at J, with 17 bases between the two ends. This CDR3 spans 17 amino acids. In germline, CDR1 is SGHNT, CDR2 YENEEA. Combining the CDR3 with reference TRBV11-3 and TRBJ1-1 gives the whole variable domain EAGVVQSPRYKIIEKKQPVAFWCNPISGHNTLYWYLQNLGQGPELLIRYENEEAVDDSQLPKDRFSAERLKGVDSTLKIQPAELGDSAVYLCASSLDSPRTFDTEAFFGQGTRLTVV.

The V and J genes are TRBV27 and TRBJ2-1; TRBD1 matches at 9 bases. CDR1 and CDR2 from the germline V gene are MNHEY and SMNVEV (reference sequence). CDR3 size: 14 residues. Trimming cost V 2 bases and J 6 bases; bases outside gene matches: 2. CDR3 coding DNA: TGTGCCAGCAGTTTAAACAGGGGGCTCAATGAGCAGTTCTTC. Translating it yields CASSLNRGLNEQFF.

CDR3 protein: CASSHGGTGEYGYTF. DNA of the CDR3: TGTGCCAGCAGCCACGGCGGGACAGGGGAATATGGCTACACCTTC. The rearrangement joins TRBV14 to TRBJ1-2; TRBD1 agrees at 10 bases. The CDR3 consists of 15 residues. J was trimmed by 5 bases and V by 3 bases; bases with no gene match: 6. In germline, CDR1 is SGHDN, CDR2 FVKESK. The full variable domain, completed using reference TRBV14 and TRBJ1-2, is EAGVTQFPSHSVIEKGQTVTLRCDPISGHDNLYWYRRVMGKEIKFLLHFVKESKQDESGMPNNRFLAERTGGTYSTLKVQPAELEDSGVYFCASSHGGTGEYGYTFGSGTRLTVV.

This clone has just a few counts. This chain uses TRBV2 with TRBJ2-1; D is undetermined. The ends were cut back, 3 bases at V and 7 bases at J, with 13 bases in the middle. CDR1 SNHLY and CDR2 FYNNEI come from the germline V gene. The CDR3 totals 14 residues. The CDR3 here is CASSDLAGPNEQFF. The CDR3 DNA follows: TGTGCCAGCAGTGATTTGGCAGGTCCAAATGAGCAGTTCTTC. The entire variable domain, with the rest obtained from reference TRBV2 and TRBJ2-1, is as follows: EPEVTQTPSHQVTQMGQEVILRCVPISNHLYFYWYRQILGQKVEFLVSFYNNEISEKSEIFDDQFSVERPDGSNFTLKIRSTKLEDSAMYFCASSDLAGPNEQFFGPGTRLTVL.

V gene TRBV9 combines with J gene TRBJ2-3, with 8 bases aligning to TRBD2. CDR1 is SGDLS, CDR2 YYNGEE, per germline. The ends lost 0 bases at V and 5 bases at J; junction bases unmatched: 8. CDR3 length equals 16 residues. The CDR3: CASSVGTSQRRDTQYF. CDR3 nucleotides: TGTGCCAGCAGCGTAGGGACTAGCCAACGGCGAGATACGCAGTATTTT.

This chain links TRBV11-3 with TRBJ2-3; tentatively, D is TRBD2 (6 bases). CDR1 is SGHNT and CDR2 is YENEEA in the germline V gene. V lost 8 bases, J lost 1 base, and 13 bases lay in between. The CDR3 runs to 14 residues. CDR3 coding DNA: TGTGCCAGCCGACGGCGGGATCGCACAGATACGCAGTATTTT. Translated: CASRRRDRTDTQYF.

The J gene is TRBJ1-1, the V gene TRBV20-1; no clear D gene. This CDR3 has 11 residues. V was trimmed by 6 bases and J by 1 base, leaving 6 bases between them. The germline CDR1 and CDR2 sequences are DFQATT and SNEGSKA (reference sequence). The CDR3 protein is CSAGENTEAFF. The CDR3 nucleotides are TGCAGTGCCGGAGAGAACACTGAAGCTTTCTTT.

This chain uses TRBV30 with TRBJ1-6; D possibly corresponds to TRBD1 (5 bases). This CDR3 has 16 residues. In germline, CDR1 is GTSNPN, CDR2 SVGIG (reference sequence). Between the trimmed V and J ends, which lost 3 bases and 6 bases, there was a span of 18 bases. CDR3: CAWRSAGRNPNSPLHF. The CDR3 nucleotides read TGTGCCTGGAGGTCAGCGGGACGGAATCCTAATTCACCCCTCCACTTT.

The chain uses TRBV5-1 and TRBJ2-5, with 8 bases matching TRBD2. Germline CDR1 reads SGHRS; CDR2 reads YFSETQ. V shed 6 bases and J 1 base; nucleotides not matched to a gene: 5. The CDR3 has 14 residues. The CDR3 DNA reads as TGCGCCAGCAAACCCAGCGGGAGCCAAGAGACCCAGTACTTC. Its protein product is CASKPSGSQETQYF.

This clone was counted between two and nine times. V gene TRBV4-2 combines with J gene TRBJ2-7, with TRBD1 as a possible D gene (6 bases). The V end was cut by 4 bases, the J end by 4 bases, with 20 bases between. Germline lookup yields CDR1 LGHNA and CDR2 YNFKEQ. CDR3 length: 16 residues. The CDR3 here is CASSPRPGTLVYEQYF. The CDR3 nucleotides read TGTGCCAGCAGCCCCCGCCCCGGGACACTAGTATACGAGCAGTACTTC.

For this clone: Other DNA variants within this sample encode the same CDR3. The V gene is TRBV5-4, the J gene TRBJ2-7, with 11 bases that match TRBD2. From germline, CDR1 is SGHNT and CDR2 YYREEE (reference sequence). V was clipped by 4 bases and J by 4 bases; unmatched bases: 4. This CDR3 is 14 amino acids long. For the CDR3, the DNA is TGTGCCAGCAGCCAAACTAGCGGGAGTTACGAGCAGTACTTC. Encoded protein: CASSQTSGSYEQYF. The entire variable domain, with the rest obtained from reference TRBV5-4 and TRBJ2-7, is as follows: ETGVTQSPTHLIKTRGQQVTLRCSSQSGHNTVSWYQQALGQGPQFIFQYYREEENGRGNFPPRFSGLQFPNYSSELNVNALELDDSALYLCASSQTSGSYEQYFGPGTRLTVT.

The rearrangement uses TRBV28 and TRBJ1-1; TRBD1 agrees at 7 bases. The germline V gene encodes CDR1 MDHEN and CDR2 SYDVKM. This CDR3 comprises 13 residues. V shed 6 bases and J 3 bases; nucleotides not matched to a gene: 4. As DNA, the CDR3 is TGTGCCAGCAGCAATGACAGGGACACTGAAGCTTTCTTT. Translation gives CASSNDRDTEAFF.

The J gene is TRBJ2-7, the V gene TRBV4-3; D unclear. Per the germline V gene, CDR1 is LGHNA and CDR2 is YSLEER. Deletions cut 0 bases from V and 2 bases from J, with 11 bases between. There are 15 residues in the CDR3. The chain's CDR3 is CASSQDLRSPYEQYF. The CDR3 DNA follows: TGCGCCAGCAGCCAAGATCTCCGGAGTCCCTACGAGCAGTACTTC.